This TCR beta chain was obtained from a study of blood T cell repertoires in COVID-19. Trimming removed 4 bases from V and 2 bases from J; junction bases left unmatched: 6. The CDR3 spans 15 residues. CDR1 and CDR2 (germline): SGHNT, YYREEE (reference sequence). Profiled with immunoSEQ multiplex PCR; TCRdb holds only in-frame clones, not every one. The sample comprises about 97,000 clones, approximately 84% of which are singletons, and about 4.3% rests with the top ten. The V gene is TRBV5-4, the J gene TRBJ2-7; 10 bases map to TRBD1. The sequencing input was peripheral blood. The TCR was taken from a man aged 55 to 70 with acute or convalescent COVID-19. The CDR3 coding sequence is TGTGCCAGCAGCAACCGGGACAGGGGTCCCTACGAGCAGTACTTC. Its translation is CASSNRDRGPYEQYF.